These T cell receptor beta chains were read from a single sample in a study of cytomegalovirus exposure and HLA in healthy donors. Method: immunoSEQ multiplex PCR; TCRdb's copy keeps in-frame clones and lacks some. This sample carries around 170,000 clones, roughly 78% of them seen once, and the ten largest clones take 1%. Sequencing was performed on PBMCs. The source of these receptors is a woman aged 45-65 years in good health and CMV-seropositive. Each CDR3 is given with its conserved first and last residue. D genes are given only for firm matches. Clone size is given for some rows only: seen once, a few or many times, or a class if the clone is expanded.

J	size	D	V	CDR3	DNA
TRBJ1-2	NA	NA	TRBV7-8	CASSLVGRGGYGYTF	TGTGCCAGCAGCTTAGTAGGGCGGGGTGGGTATGGCTACACCTTC
TRBJ1-1	NA	NA	TRBV7-9	CSSSLVGGAGTEAFF	TGTTCCAGCAGCTTAGTAGGGGGGGCGGGCACTGAAGCTTTCTTT
TRBJ2-1	NA	NA	TRBV7-9	CASIRVNEQFF	TGTGCCAGCATACGGGTCAATGAGCAGTTCTTC
TRBJ2-2	NA	TRBD2	TRBV5-1	CASSHTSGRGTGELFF	TGCGCCAGCAGCCATACTAGCGGGAGGGGTACCGGGGAGCTGTTTTTT
TRBJ1-2	few	NA	TRBV6-1	CASSVWTAGYTF	TGTGCCAGCAGTGTTTGGACAGCCGGCTACACCTTC
TRBJ2-2	NA	NA	TRBV9	CASSVGTANTGELFF	TGTGCCAGCAGCGTAGGCACGGCGAACACCGGGGAGCTGTTTTTT
TRBJ1-3	NA	TRBD1	TRBV4-2	CASSRLGTESGNTIYF	TGTGCCAGCAGCCGCCTAGGGACAGAGTCTGGAAACACCATATATTTT
TRBJ2-1	NA	NA	TRBV7-9	CASSLARHSYNEQFF	TGTGCCAGCAGCTTAGCGCGCCACTCCTACAATGAGCAGTTCTTC
TRBJ2-7	few	NA	TRBV7-6	CASSLTETVYEQYF	TGTGCCAGCAGCTTAACGGAGACCGTCTACGAGCAGTACTTC
TRBJ2-7	NA	TRBD1	TRBV6-6	CATSGTGSYEQYF	TGTGCCACCTCCGGGACAGGCTCCTACGAGCAGTACTTC
TRBJ1-1	NA	NA	TRBV7-9	CASTLAGGPVQSTEAFF	TGTGCCAGCACCTTGGCCGGGGGGCCGGTCCAATCGACTGAAGCTTTCTTT
TRBJ2-7	NA	NA	TRBV5-6	CASSYPGLSSYEQYF	TGTGCCAGCAGCTACCCGGGACTGAGCTCCTACGAGCAGTACTTC
TRBJ2-3	NA	NA	TRBV6-1	CASSEGAKDTQYF	TGTGCCAGCAGTGAAGGGGCAAAAGATACGCAGTATTTT
TRBJ1-4	NA	NA	TRBV2	CASSVLDIGEKLFF	TGTGCCAGCAGTGTATTGGACATCGGAGAAAAACTGTTTTTT
TRBJ2-7	NA	TRBD2	TRBV19	CASSGGGFEQYF	TGTGCCAGTTCCGGCGGGGGGTTCGAGCAGTACTTC
TRBJ1-1	NA	TRBD1	TRBV7-9	CASSFGSGGYTEAFF	TGTGCCAGCAGCTTTGGGTCAGGGGGTTACACTGAAGCTTTCTTT